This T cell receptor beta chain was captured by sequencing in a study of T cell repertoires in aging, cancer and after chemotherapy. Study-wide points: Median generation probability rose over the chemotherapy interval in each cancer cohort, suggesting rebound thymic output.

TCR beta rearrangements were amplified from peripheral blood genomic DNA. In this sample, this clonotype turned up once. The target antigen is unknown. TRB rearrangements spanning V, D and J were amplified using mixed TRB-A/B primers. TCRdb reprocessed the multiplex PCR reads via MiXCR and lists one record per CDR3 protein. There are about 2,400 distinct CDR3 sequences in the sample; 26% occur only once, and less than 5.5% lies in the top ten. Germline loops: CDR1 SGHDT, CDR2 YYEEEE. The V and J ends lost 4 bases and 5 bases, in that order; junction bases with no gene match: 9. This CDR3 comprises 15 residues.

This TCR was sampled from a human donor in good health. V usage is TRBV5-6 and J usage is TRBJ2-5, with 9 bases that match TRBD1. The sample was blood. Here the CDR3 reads CASSADGTGYETQYF. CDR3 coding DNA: TGTGCCAGCAGCGCCGACGGGACAGGGTATGAGACCCAGTACTTC.